Described below is a single TCR beta chain sequence and its context. The antigen is undetermined. The data are from a study of T cells in Graves' hyperthyroidism and ophthalmopathy. TCR beta CDR3 sequences were amplified from RNA transcripts. First-round RT-PCR targeting the TCR CDR3 was performed with the HTBI primer set. One entry per CDR3 protein, called by TCRdb with MiXCR from the multiplex PCR reads. The repertoire consists of around 350,000 distinct CDR3 sequences, with more than 15% occurring once and the leading ten covering 25% to 35%. The CDR3 is made up of 16 amino acids. Deletions cut 5 bases from V and 6 bases from J, with 20 bases between. Germline V gene lookup returns CDR1 MDHEN and CDR2 SYDVKM. Newly diagnosed hyperthyroidism, duration under 2 months, in patients aged 18 to 65. On the basis of clinical symptoms, serum thyroxine and TRAb, thyroid ultrasound and orbital computed tomography, diagnoses were made.

Study-wide findings and caveats: Clonotypes that were expanded in thyroid above 0.001 mostly appeared in blood too. Ophthalmopathy got predicted by the model a median approximately 6.3 months before its onset.

Source material: blood. The source of this sequence is a woman aged 18-29 years with Graves' hyperthyroidism that later progressed to Graves' ophthalmopathy. V usage is TRBV28 and J usage is TRBJ1-5, with a possible D match to TRBD1 (5 bases). The CDR3 spells CASSPGGGYLVQPQHF. The CDR3, as DNA: TGTGCCAGCAGTCCCGGGGGGGGTTACCTTGTTCAGCCCCAGCATTTT.